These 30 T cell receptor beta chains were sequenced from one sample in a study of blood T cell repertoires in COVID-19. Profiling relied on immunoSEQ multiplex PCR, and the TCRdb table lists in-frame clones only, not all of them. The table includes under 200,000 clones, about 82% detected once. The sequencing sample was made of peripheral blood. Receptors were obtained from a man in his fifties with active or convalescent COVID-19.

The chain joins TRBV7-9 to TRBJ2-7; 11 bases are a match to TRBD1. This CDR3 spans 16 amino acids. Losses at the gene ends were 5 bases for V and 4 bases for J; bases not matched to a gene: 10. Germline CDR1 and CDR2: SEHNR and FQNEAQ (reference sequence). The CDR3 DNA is TGTGCCAGCAGCCGCTCCTCAGGGACAGGGGGTTACGAGCAGTACTTC. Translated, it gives CASSRSSGTGGYEQYF.

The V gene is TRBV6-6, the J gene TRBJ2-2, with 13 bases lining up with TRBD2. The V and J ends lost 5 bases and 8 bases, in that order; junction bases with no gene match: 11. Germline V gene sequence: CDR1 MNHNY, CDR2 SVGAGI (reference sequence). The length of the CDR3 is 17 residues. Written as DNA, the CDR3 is TGTGCCAGCAGTCCCAAGCCCGGGGGACTAGCGGGGGGGGAGCTGTTTTTT. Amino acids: CASSPKPGGLAGGELFF.

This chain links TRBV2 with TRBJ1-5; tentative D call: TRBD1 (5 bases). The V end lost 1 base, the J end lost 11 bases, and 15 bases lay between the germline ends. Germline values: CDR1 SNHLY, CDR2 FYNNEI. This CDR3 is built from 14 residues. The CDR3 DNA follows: TGTGCCAGCAGTGAAGTTAGGGGTCGGTCGACCCAGCATTTT. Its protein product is CASSEVRGRSTQHF.

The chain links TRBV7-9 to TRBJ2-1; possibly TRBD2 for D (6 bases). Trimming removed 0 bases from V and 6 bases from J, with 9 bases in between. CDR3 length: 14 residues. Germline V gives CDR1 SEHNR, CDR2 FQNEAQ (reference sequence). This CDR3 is CASSLAGTVNEQFF. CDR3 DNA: TGTGCCAGCAGCTTAGCCGGGACTGTCAATGAGCAGTTCTTC.

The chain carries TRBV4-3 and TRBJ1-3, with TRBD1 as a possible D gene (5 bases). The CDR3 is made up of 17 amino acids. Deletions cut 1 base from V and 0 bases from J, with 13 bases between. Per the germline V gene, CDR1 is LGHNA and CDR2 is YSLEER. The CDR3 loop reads CASSQVWQGSSGNTIYF. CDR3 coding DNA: TGCGCCAGCAGCCAAGTGTGGCAGGGAAGCTCTGGAAACACCATATATTTT.

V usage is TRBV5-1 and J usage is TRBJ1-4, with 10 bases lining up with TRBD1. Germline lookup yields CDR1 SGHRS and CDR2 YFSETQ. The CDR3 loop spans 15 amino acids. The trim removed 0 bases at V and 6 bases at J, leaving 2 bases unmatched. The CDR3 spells CASSLVGQGYEKLFF. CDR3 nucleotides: TGCGCCAGCAGCTTGGTGGGACAGGGGTATGAAAAACTGTTTTTT.

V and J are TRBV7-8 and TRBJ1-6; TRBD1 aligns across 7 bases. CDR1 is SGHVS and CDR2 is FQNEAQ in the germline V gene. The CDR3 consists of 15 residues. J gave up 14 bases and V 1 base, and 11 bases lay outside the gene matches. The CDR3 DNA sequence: TGTGCCAGCAGCTTAGGGGCCAGGGGGACTTTAGCCCTCCACTTT. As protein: CASSLGARGTLALHF. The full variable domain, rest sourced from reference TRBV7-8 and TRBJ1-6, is GAGVSQSPRYKVAKRGQDVALRCDPISGHVSLFWYQQALGQGPEFLTYFQNEAQLDKSGLPSDRFFAERPEGSVSTLKIQRTQQEDSAVYLCASSLGARGTLALHFGNGTRLTVT.

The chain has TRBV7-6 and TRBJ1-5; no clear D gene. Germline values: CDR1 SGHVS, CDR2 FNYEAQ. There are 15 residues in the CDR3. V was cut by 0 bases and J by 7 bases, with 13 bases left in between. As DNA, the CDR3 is TGTGCCAGCAGCTTAGCGGAGGGCCAGGCGCAGCCCCAGCATTTT. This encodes CASSLAEGQAQPQHF.

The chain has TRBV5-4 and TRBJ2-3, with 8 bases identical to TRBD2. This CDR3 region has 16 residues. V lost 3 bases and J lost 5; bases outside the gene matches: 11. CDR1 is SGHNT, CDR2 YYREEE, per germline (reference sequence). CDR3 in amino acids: CASSSNAGGIGDTQYF. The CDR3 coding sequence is TGTGCCAGCAGCTCCAATGCGGGGGGAATAGGAGATACGCAGTATTTT.

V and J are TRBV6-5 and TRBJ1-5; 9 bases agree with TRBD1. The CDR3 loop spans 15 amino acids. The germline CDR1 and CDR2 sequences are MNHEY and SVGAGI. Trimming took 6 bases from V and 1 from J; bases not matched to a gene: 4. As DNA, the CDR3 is TGTGCCAGCAGCACCGGGACAGGGAGCAATCAGCCCCAGCATTTT. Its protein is CASSTGTGSNQPQHF.

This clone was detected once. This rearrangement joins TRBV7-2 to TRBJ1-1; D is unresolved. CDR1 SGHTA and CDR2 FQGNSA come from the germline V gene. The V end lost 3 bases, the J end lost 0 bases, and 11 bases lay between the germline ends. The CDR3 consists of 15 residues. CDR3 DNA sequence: TGTGCCAGCAGCTTTGCCCGAGGGATGAACACTGAAGCTTTCTTT. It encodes CASSFARGMNTEAFF.

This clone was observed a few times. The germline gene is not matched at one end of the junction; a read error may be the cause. The CDR3 bases are TGTGCCAGCAGCCAAGAAGTACCGGGACACCGGGGAAACGCCATATATTTT. The encoded protein is CASSQEVPGHRGNAIYF. This sequence joins TRBV4-2 and TRBJ1-3; D might be TRBD1 (6 bases). The germline CDR1 and CDR2 sequences are LGHNA and YNFKEQ. The CDR3 length is 17 residues.

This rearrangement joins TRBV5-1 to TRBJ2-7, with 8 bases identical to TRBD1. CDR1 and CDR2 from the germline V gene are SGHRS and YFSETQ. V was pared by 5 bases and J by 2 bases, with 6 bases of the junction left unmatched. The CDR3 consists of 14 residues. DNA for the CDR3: TGCGCCAGCAGGTCGCCGGGACAGGCCTACGAGCAGTACTTC. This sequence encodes CASRSPGQAYEQYF.

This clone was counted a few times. Here the CDR3 DNA reads TGTGCCAGCAAGAGACAGGGAGTGGGCAATCAGCCCCAGCATTTT. Amino acids: CASKRQGVGNQPQHF. The rearrangement uses TRBV6-5 and TRBJ1-5, with TRBD1 identical over 7 bases. Germline lookup yields CDR1 MNHEY and CDR2 SVGAGI. V lost 7 bases, J lost 2 bases, and 8 bases stayed unmatched. CDR3 length: 15 amino acids.

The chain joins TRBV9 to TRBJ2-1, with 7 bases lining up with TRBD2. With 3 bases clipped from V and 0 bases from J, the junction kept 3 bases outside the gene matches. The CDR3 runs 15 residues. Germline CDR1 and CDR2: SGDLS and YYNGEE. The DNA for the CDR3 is TGTGCCAGCAGCGGAAGCGGGGCCTCCTACAATGAGCAGTTCTTC. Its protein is CASSGSGASYNEQFF.

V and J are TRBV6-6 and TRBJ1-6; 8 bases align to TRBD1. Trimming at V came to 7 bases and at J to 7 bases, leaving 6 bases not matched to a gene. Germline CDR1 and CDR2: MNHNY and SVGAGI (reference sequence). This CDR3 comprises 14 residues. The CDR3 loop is CASNTGQDNSPLHF. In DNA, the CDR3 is TGTGCCAGCAACACGGGACAGGACAATTCACCCCTCCACTTT.

The CDR3 region is CASSYGAGNGEQYF. In DNA, the CDR3 is TGTGCCAGCAGTTACGGGGCAGGTAACGGCGAGCAGTACTTC. The chain has TRBV6-2 or TRBV6-3 and TRBJ2-7; D possibly corresponds to TRBD1 (5 bases). CDR1 and CDR2 (germline): MNHEY, SVGEGT. Trimming took 2 bases from V and 6 from J, leaving 14 bases between them. This CDR3 contains 14 residues.

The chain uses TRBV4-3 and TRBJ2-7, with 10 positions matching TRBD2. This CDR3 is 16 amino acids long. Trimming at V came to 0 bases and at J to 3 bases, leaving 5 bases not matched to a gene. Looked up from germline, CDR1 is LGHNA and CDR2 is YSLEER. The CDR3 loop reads CASSQDSSGRYYEQYF. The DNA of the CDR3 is TGCGCCAGCAGCCAAGATTCTAGCGGGAGATACTACGAGCAGTACTTC.

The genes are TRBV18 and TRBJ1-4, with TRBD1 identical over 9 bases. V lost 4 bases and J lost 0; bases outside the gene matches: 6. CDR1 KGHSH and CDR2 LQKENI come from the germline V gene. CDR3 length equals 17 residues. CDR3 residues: CASSQRQGEATNEKLFF. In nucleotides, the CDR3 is TGTGCCAGCTCACAAAGACAGGGGGAAGCAACTAATGAAAAACTGTTTTTT.

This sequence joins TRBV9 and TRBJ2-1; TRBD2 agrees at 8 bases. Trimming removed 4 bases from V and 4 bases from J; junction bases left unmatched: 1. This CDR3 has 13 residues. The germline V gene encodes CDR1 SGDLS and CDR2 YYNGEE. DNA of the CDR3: TGTGCCAGCAGCACTAGCGGTTACAATGAGCAGTTCTTC. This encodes CASSTSGYNEQFF.

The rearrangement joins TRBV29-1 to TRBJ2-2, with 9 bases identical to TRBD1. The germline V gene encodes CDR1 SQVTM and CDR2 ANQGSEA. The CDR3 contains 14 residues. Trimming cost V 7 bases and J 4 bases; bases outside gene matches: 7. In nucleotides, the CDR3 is TGCAGCGCCACAGGGGGCCTATCCACCGGGGAGCTGTTTTTT. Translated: CSATGGLSTGELFF.

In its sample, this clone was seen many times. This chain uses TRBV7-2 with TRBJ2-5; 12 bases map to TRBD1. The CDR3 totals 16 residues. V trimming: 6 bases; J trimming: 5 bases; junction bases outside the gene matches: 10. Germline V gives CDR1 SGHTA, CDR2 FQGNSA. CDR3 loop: CASRVGGTGGRETQYF. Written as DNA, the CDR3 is TGTGCCAGCAGAGTAGGGGGGACAGGGGGCCGGGAGACCCAGTACTTC.

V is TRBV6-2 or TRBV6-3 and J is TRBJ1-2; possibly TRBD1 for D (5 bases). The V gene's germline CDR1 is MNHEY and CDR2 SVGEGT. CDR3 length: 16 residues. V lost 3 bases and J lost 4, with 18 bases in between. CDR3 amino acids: CASSYPQAKGRYGYTF. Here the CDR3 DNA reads TGTGCCAGCAGTTATCCGCAGGCAAAGGGGCGCTATGGCTACACCTTC.

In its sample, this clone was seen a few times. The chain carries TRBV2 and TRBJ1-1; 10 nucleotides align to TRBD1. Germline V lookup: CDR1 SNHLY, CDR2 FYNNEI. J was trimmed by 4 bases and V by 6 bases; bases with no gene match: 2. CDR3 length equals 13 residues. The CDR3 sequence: CASSRDRGTEAFF. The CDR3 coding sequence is TGTGCCAGCAGCCGGGACAGGGGCACTGAAGCTTTCTTT.

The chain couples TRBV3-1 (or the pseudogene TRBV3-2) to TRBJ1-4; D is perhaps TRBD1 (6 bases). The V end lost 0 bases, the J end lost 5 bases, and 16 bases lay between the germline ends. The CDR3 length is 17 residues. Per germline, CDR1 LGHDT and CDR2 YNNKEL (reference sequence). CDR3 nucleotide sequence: TGTGCCAGCAGCCAAGATAGGTCGGGAAGGGGGAATGAAAAACTGTTTTTT. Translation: CASSQDRSGRGNEKLFF.

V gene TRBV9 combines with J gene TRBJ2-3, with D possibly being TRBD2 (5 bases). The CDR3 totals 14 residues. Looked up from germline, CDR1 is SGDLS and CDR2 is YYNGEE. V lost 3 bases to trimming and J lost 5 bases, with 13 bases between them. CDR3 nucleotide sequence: TGTGCCAGCAGCGATCACCCCGGGGAAGATACGCAGTATTTT. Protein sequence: CASSDHPGEDTQYF.

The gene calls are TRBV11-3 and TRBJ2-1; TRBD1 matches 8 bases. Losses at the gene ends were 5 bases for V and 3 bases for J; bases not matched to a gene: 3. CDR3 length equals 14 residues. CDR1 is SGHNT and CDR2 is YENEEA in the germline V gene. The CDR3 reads CASSPGTGYNEQFF. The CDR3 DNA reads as TGTGCCAGCAGCCCCGGGACAGGCTACAATGAGCAGTTCTTC.

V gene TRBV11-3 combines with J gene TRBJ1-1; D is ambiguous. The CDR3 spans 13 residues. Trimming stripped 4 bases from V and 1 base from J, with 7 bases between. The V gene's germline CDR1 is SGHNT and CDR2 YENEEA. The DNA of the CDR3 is TGTGCCAGCAGCTCATACAAGAACACTGAAGCTTTCTTT. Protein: CASSSYKNTEAFF.

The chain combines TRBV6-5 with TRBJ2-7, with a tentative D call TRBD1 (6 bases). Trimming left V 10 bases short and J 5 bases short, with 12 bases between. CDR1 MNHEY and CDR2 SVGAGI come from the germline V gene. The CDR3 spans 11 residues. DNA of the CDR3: TGTGCCACCCGCAGGGGCCACGAGCAGTACTTC. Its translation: CATRRGHEQYF.

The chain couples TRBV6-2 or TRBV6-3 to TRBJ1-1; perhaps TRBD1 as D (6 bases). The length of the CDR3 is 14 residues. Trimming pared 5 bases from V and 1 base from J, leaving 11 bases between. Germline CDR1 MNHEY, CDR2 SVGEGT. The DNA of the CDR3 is TGTGCCAGCAGTCTACGACAGGAGAACACTGAAGCTTTCTTT. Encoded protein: CASSLRQENTEAFF.